This T cell receptor (beta chain) was documented in a study of T cells in Graves' hyperthyroidism and ophthalmopathy. This clonotype showed up many times. V was pared by 5 bases and J by 3 bases, with 9 bases of the junction left unmatched. CDR1 and CDR2 (germline): SGHVS, FQNEAQ. The CDR3 length is 15 residues. Diagnoses rested on clinical symptoms, serum thyroxine and TRAb, thyroid ultrasound and orbital computed tomography. Researchers amplified the TCR beta CDR3 regions from RNA transcripts. The TCR CDR3 was amplified in a first-round RT-PCR using the HTBI primer set. TCRdb fed the multiplex PCR reads into MiXCR, producing one record per CDR3 protein. The sample contains roughly 380,000 distinct CDR3 sequences, roughly 12% of which appear only once.

The V gene is TRBV7-8, the J gene TRBJ2-7, with 8 bases lining up with TRBD1. Sequenced input: blood. The sequence was collected from a man aged 25-45 years with Graves' hyperthyroidism that later progressed to Graves' ophthalmopathy. For the CDR3, the DNA is TGTGCCAGCAGCGTTGGGACAGGCGTTTTCTACGAGCAGTACTTC. Translating it yields CASSVGTGVFYEQYF.